The 13 T cell receptor beta chains listed next were all sequenced from one sample in a study of T cells in Graves' hyperthyroidism and ophthalmopathy. The CDR3 regions of TCR beta were amplified from RNA transcripts. First-round RT-PCR of the TCR CDR3 relied on the HTBI primer set. TCRdb fed the multiplex PCR reads into MiXCR, producing one record per CDR3 protein. The sample consists of about 610,000 distinct CDR3 sequences, 16% of them appearing once. Sequences were obtained from blood. The receptors originated from a woman between 40 and 50 years old with Graves' ophthalmopathy.

This clonotype was observed at least ten times. The chain carries TRBV6-1 and TRBJ2-4, with 7 bases lining up with TRBD1. Germline V gene lookup returns CDR1 MNHNS and CDR2 SASEGT. Trimming took 7 bases from V and 6 from J; bases not matched to a gene: 6. The CDR3 length is 13 residues. CDR3: CASTPNRGNIQYF. DNA for the CDR3: TGTGCCAGCACGCCTAACAGGGGAAACATTCAGTACTTC.

This clonotype occurred many times. V usage is TRBV6-2 or TRBV6-3 and J usage is TRBJ1-2; a weak D match, TRBD1 (5 bases). The germline V gene encodes CDR1 MNHEY and CDR2 SVGEGT. CDR3 length: 15 amino acids. Trimming removed 3 bases from V and 2 bases from J, with 13 bases in between. CDR3 region: CASSYGPGMNYGYTF. CDR3 sequence (DNA): TGTGCCAGCAGTTATGGCCCAGGGATGAACTATGGCTACACCTTC.

This clonotype appeared many times. This chain connects TRBV20-1 to TRBJ2-3, with TRBD2 as a possible D gene (6 bases). CDR1 is DFQATT and CDR2 is SNEGSKA in the germline V gene (reference sequence). The CDR3 consists of 15 residues. The V and J ends lost 6 bases and 1 base respectively, with 17 bases between them. CDR3 DNA: TGCAGTGCCCTTGACCGGGGGTTGGGCACAGATACGCAGTATTTT. Its translation: CSALDRGLGTDTQYF.

This clonotype was detected only a few times. The V and J genes are TRBV12-5 and TRBJ2-1; TRBD2 aligns across 8 bases. The CDR3 is 14 amino acids. V gave up 6 bases and J gave up 3 bases; unmatched junction bases: 4. Germline-derived CDR1 and CDR2 are LGHNT and FRNRAP. The CDR3 DNA reads TGTGCTAGTGGAGCCAGCGGGGGCTACAATGAGCAGTTCTTC. Its translation is CASGASGGYNEQFF. The variable domain in full, completed from reference TRBV12-5 and TRBJ2-1, reads DARVTQTPRHKVTEMGQEVTMRCQPILGHNTVFWYRQTMMQGLELLAYFRNRAPLDDSGMPKDRFSAEMPDATLATLKIQPSEPRDSAVYFCASGASGGYNEQFFGPGTRLTVL.

This sequence joins TRBV5-1 and TRBJ2-1, with 12 bases fitting TRBD1. The CDR3 runs to 15 residues. Germline loops: CDR1 SGHRS, CDR2 YFSETQ. J lost 7 bases, V lost 4 bases, and 6 bases had no gene match. CDR3 loop: CASSPGQGATNEQFF. CDR3 DNA: TGCGCCAGCAGCCCGGGACAGGGGGCAACGAATGAGCAGTTCTTC.

The CDR3 bases are TGTGCCAGCAGCCGGACAGGGAATGGCAGAGGTGAGCAGTTCTTC. Residues: CASSRTGNGRGEQFF. V is TRBV6-1 and J is TRBJ2-1; 8 nucleotides agree with TRBD1. The trim removed 6 bases at V and 9 bases at J, leaving 13 bases unmatched. The CDR3 sequence is 15 residues long. CDR1 and CDR2 from the germline V gene are MNHNS and SASEGT.

This clonotype was counted a few times. The J gene is TRBJ2-5, the V gene TRBV7-2; 13 bases are shared with TRBD2. Germline CDR1 SGHTA, CDR2 FQGNSA. After removal of 5 bases from V and 4 bases from J, the junction contained 10 bases not matched to a gene. CDR3 length: 17 residues. The CDR3 region has the DNA TGTGCCAGCAGCCGACTAGCGGGAGGCCTATTGGGAGAGACCCAGTACTTC. It yields the protein CASSRLAGGLLGETQYF. The full variable domain, its missing parts supplied by reference TRBV7-2 and TRBJ2-5, is GAGVSQSPSNKVTEKGKDVELRCDPISGHTALYWYRQSLGQGLEFLIYFQGNSAPDKSGLPSDRFSAERTGGSVSTLTIQRTQQEDSAVYLCASSRLAGGLLGETQYFGPGTRLLVL.

The chain recombines TRBV6-1 with TRBJ2-7, with D possibly being TRBD1 (5 bases). This CDR3 is built from 13 residues. Germline V gene data show CDR1 as MNHNS and CDR2 as SASEGT. V shed 6 bases and J shed 9 bases, with 18 bases lying between them. In DNA, the CDR3 is TGTGCCAGCAGAGCGACAGTAGGCCCGGCGCAGTACTTC. This encodes CASRATVGPAQYF.

Many counts were recorded for this clonotype. J is TRBJ2-1 and V is TRBV27, with 8 bases fitting TRBD2. V trimming: 6 bases; J trimming: 2 bases; junction bases outside the gene matches: 15. Germline CDR1 is MNHEY and CDR2 is SMNVEV (reference sequence). This CDR3 region has 18 residues. The CDR3 DNA follows: TGTGCCAGCAGCATAGTCCCCCCGGGGGGGAAAACCTACAATGAGCAGTTCTTC. Amino acid sequence: CASSIVPPGGKTYNEQFF.

In this sample, this clonotype turned up many times. The genes are TRBV5-1 and TRBJ2-1, with 8 bases lining up with TRBD2. The junction had 9 bases not matched to a gene; V was cut back by 6 bases and J by 4 bases. CDR3 length: 15 amino acids. Germline CDR1 reads SGHRS; CDR2 reads YFSETQ. The CDR3 loop reads CASTPRSGSYNEQFF. The CDR3 DNA is TGCGCCAGCACCCCAAGAAGCGGGAGTTACAATGAGCAGTTCTTC.

This clonotype was counted ten times or more. CDR3 residues: CASSYGGQAYNEQFF. The CDR3 DNA reads TGTGCCAGCAGTTACGGGGGACAGGCCTACAATGAGCAGTTCTTC. The chain joins TRBV6-5 to TRBJ2-1, with 8 bases lining up with TRBD1. V lost 2 bases to trimming and J lost 2 bases; unmatched junction nucleotides: 2. The CDR3 has 15 residues. CDR1 is MNHEY and CDR2 is SVGAGI in the germline V gene.

This clonotype has a handful of counts. The chain joins TRBV5-5 to TRBJ1-4; D ambiguous. The CDR3 spans 15 residues. CDR1 and CDR2 (germline): SGHKS, YYEKEE (reference sequence). The V end lost 4 bases, the J end lost 4 bases, and 14 bases lay between the germline ends. In DNA form, the CDR3 reads TGTGCCAGCAGCCCAACCGGGGAGATTAATGAAAAACTGTTTTTT. Encoded protein: CASSPTGEINEKLFF.

This clonotype appeared once. A read error may be the cause here, since a much bigger clone is one base away. The rearrangement uses TRBV11-2 and TRBJ2-1, with 11 bases aligning to TRBD2. The length of the CDR3 is 15 residues. V lost 3 bases, J lost 5 bases, and 3 bases stayed unmatched. The germline CDR1 and CDR2 sequences are SGHAT and FQNNGV. The CDR3 DNA reads TGTGCCAGCAGCTTTAGCGGGGGGGCCGACAATGAGCAGTTCTTC. Protein: CASSFSGGADNEQFF.